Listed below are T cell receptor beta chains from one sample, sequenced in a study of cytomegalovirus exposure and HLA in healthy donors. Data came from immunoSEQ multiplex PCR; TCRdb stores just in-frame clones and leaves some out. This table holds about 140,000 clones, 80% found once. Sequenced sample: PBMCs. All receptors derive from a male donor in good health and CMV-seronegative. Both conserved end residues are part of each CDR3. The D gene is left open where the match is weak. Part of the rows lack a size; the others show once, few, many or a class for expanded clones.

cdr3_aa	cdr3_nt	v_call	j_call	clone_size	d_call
CASSFLGNEQFF	TGTGCCAGCAGTTTTCTAGGTAATGAGCAGTTCTTC	TRBV28	TRBJ2-1	-	-
CASSLAAGAGELFF	TGCGCCAGCAGCTTGGCCGCAGGGGCTGGGGAGCTGTTTTTT	TRBV5-1	TRBJ2-2	few	-
CATSRAGQGRHSYGYTF	TGTGCCACCAGCAGAGCGGGACAGGGCCGGCACTCCTATGGCTACACCTTC	TRBV15	TRBJ1-2	-	TRBD1
CASSLRTRSYEQYF	TGTGCCAGTAGTTTACGGACTAGATCCTACGAGCAGTACTTC	TRBV19	TRBJ2-7	-	TRBD2
CASKIASGGTEAFF	TGTGCCAGTAAGATAGCTTCGGGGGGCACTGAAGCTTTCTTT	TRBV6-6	TRBJ1-1	-	-
CASKSGGAYNEQFF	TGTGCCAGCAAAAGCGGGGGGGCTTATAATGAGCAGTTCTTC	TRBV2	TRBJ2-1	-	TRBD2
CASSSYRVLNTGELFF	TGTGCCAGCAGCTCCTACAGGGTCTTAAACACCGGGGAGCTGTTTTTT	TRBV5-4	TRBJ2-2	-	-
CASSGGQGAYSNQPQHF	TGTGCCAGTAGTGGGGGACAGGGAGCCTATAGCAATCAGCCCCAGCATTTT	TRBV19	TRBJ1-5	-	TRBD1
CASSHSESSGAYNEQFF	TGCGCCAGCAGCCACTCCGAGAGTAGCGGGGCCTACAATGAGCAGTTCTTC	TRBV5-1	TRBJ2-1	few	TRBD2
CASSLRVGTEAFF	TGTGCCAGCAGTCTCAGGGTCGGCACTGAAGCTTTCTTT	TRBV6-5	TRBJ1-1	-	-
CASSLVGDGGTEAFF	TGCGCCAGCAGCTTGGTAGGGGACGGGGGCACTGAAGCTTTCTTT	TRBV5-1	TRBJ1-1	-	-
CASSLTKGAYEQYF	TGTGCCAGCAGCTTGACCAAAGGGGCCTACGAGCAGTACTTC	TRBV7-2	TRBJ2-7	-	-
CASSPGQAGGYTF	TGTGCCAGCAGTCCCGGACAGGCTGGGGGCTACACCTTC	TRBV28	TRBJ1-2	-	TRBD1
CASSLGVRGTEAFF	TGTGCCAGCAGTTTAGGGGTAAGGGGAACTGAAGCTTTCTTT	TRBV27	TRBJ1-1	-	-
CASSSEGAQGNYGYTF	TGTGCCAGCAGTTCCGAGGGGGCGCAGGGTAACTATGGCTACACCTTC	TRBV28	TRBJ1-2	-	TRBD1
CASTSPTGQPQHF	TGTGCCAGCACTTCGCCCACGGGGCAGCCCCAGCATTTT	TRBV28	TRBJ1-5	-	-
CASSQLDRATNEKLFF	TGCGCCAGCAGCCAACTGGACAGGGCTACTAATGAAAAACTGTTTTTT	TRBV4-1	TRBJ1-4	-	TRBD1
CASSTGGGAETQYF	TGTGCCAGTAGTACCGGCGGGGGGGCAGAGACCCAGTACTTC	TRBV19	TRBJ2-5	-	TRBD2
CASAGTFYNEQFF	TGCGCCAGCGCGGGGACCTTCTACAATGAGCAGTTCTTC	TRBV5-1	TRBJ2-1	-	-
CASTGGNYGYTF	TGCGCCAGCACGGGGGGTAACTATGGCTACACCTTC	TRBV5-1	TRBJ1-2	-	-
CASSRGSGDEQFF	TGTGCCAGCAGCAGGGGGTCCGGGGATGAGCAGTTCTTC	TRBV7-3	TRBJ2-1	-	-
CASSHGDRINSPLHF	TGCGCCAGCAGCCACGGGGACAGAATTAATTCACCCCTCCACTTT	TRBV4-3	TRBJ1-6	-	TRBD1
CASSQDLVAGATSGANVLTF	TGTGCCAGCAGCCAAGATCTTGTAGCGGGGGCTACCTCTGGGGCCAACGTCCTGACTTTC	TRBV4-2	TRBJ2-6	-	TRBD2
CASSTLAGNTEAFF	TGTGCCAGCAGCACCCTGGCAGGGAACACTGAAGCTTTCTTT	TRBV9	TRBJ1-1	-	-
CASSQSQLQSNQPQHF	TGTGCCAGCAGCCAATCTCAGTTACAGAGCAATCAGCCCCAGCATTTT	TRBV14	TRBJ1-5	-	-
CAWSVQMNTEAFF	TGTGCCTGGAGTGTACAGATGAACACTGAAGCTTTCTTT	TRBV30	TRBJ1-1	-	-
CASSQRTGKSYNEQFF	TGTGCCAGCAGCCAAAGAACAGGCAAGTCCTACAATGAGCAGTTCTTC	TRBV11-2	TRBJ2-1	-	-
CASSPPVGLVSYEQYF	TGTGCCAGCTCACCACCGGTCGGACTCGTCTCCTACGAGCAGTACTTC	TRBV18	TRBJ2-7	-	-
CASSLGGSIMNTEAFF	TGTGCCAGCAGCTTAGGCGGAAGCATCATGAACACTGAAGCTTTCTTT	TRBV7-3	TRBJ1-1	-	-
CAIRAGTSGSYEQYF	TGTGCCATCAGGGCCGGGACTAGCGGCTCCTACGAGCAGTACTTC	TRBV10-3	TRBJ2-7	-	TRBD2
CASRRLTGMSANEQFF	TGTGCCAGCAGACGACTTACAGGGATGAGTGCTAATGAGCAGTTCTTC	TRBV4-2	TRBJ2-1	few	-
CASSLNRGRARYEQYF	TGTGCCAGCAGCTTGAATCGGGGAAGGGCCCGTTACGAGCAGTACTTC	TRBV5-6	TRBJ2-7	-	-
CASSLGIGEPFF	TGCGCCAGCAGCTTGGGAATCGGAGAGCCGTTCTTC	TRBV5-1	TRBJ2-1	-	-
CAETGLGGEPQHF	TGTGCCGAAACAGGATTAGGGGGTGAGCCCCAGCATTTT	TRBV28	TRBJ1-5	-	-
CASSPPTNYEQYF	TGTGCCAGCTCACCACCAACAAACTACGAGCAGTACTTC	TRBV18	TRBJ2-7	few	-